These 20 T cell receptor beta chains were all obtained from the same sample, sequenced in a study of cytomegalovirus exposure and HLA in healthy donors (dated by TCRdb to 2016 to 2017). Library prep was done by the immunoSEQ multiplex PCR assay. The multiplex PCR relied on a mix of 60 forward primers for TCR Vbeta segments and 13 reverse primers for TCR Jbeta segments. Not all clones reach the TCRdb copy of this immuneACCESS table, which keeps in-frame sequences only. Checked studies attribute under half of the gap to unresolved V genes and leave the rest unexplained. This sample is represented by roughly 140,000 clones; 60% to 80% of them were singletons. The ten largest account for approximately 0.66% of the sample. The sequenced sample consisted of PBMCs. The receptors derive from a male donor in good health and CMV-seronegative.

V usage is TRBV11-3 and J usage is TRBJ2-5, with TRBD2 matching over 16 bases. The CDR3 is 19 amino acids. The V segment lost 5 bases and the J segment 1 base; nucleotides outside the gene matches: 10. Germline CDR1 is SGHNT and CDR2 is YENEEA. The CDR3 DNA reads TGTGCCAGCAGCCTACAATCCGGGACTAGCGGGAGGGCCCAAGAGACCCAGTACTTC. This encodes CASSLQSGTSGRAQETQYF.

The sample holds a few counts of this clone. The chain links TRBV2 to TRBJ2-3; 11 nucleotides agree with TRBD1. Germline V gives CDR1 SNHLY, CDR2 FYNNEI. This CDR3 contains 16 residues. The V segment lost 3 bases and the J segment 6 bases; nucleotides outside the gene matches: 8. The CDR3 DNA reads TGTGCCAGCAGTGAGGGAGGGACAGGGGGATCGGATACGCAGTATTTT. Its protein is CASSEGGTGGSDTQYF.

V usage is TRBV4-3 and J usage is TRBJ1-5, with D possibly being TRBD1 (6 bases). Germline CDR1 LGHNA, CDR2 YSLEER. The V end lost 2 bases, the J end lost 6 bases, and 14 bases lay between the germline ends. The CDR3 is 15 residues long. The CDR3 coding sequence is TGCGCCAGCAGCCAAACCGGGGGGCTGGGTCAGCCCCAGCATTTT. Its protein product is CASSQTGGLGQPQHF.

This chain links TRBV27 with TRBJ2-7; possibly TRBD1 for D (6 bases). The germline gives CDR1 MNHEY, CDR2 SMNVEV (reference sequence). The V end lost 4 bases, the J end lost 2 bases, and 12 bases lay between the germline ends. This CDR3 is built from 14 residues. CDR3 protein: CASSSRDKTYEQYF. The DNA for the CDR3 is TGTGCCAGCAGTTCCCGGGACAAAACCTACGAGCAGTACTTC.

The V and J genes are TRBV7-9 and TRBJ1-2; a possible D gene is TRBD1 (6 bases). The CDR3 is 15 amino acids. V lost 5 bases to trimming and J lost 4 bases, with 17 bases between them. Germline V gene data show CDR1 as SEHNR and CDR2 as FQNEAQ (reference sequence). CDR3 DNA sequence: TGTGCCAGCAGCACCCCGGACAGAGAGATCTATGGCTACACCTTC. It yields the protein CASSTPDREIYGYTF.

This rearrangement joins TRBV19 to TRBJ2-1; D is possibly TRBD2 (5 bases). Germline CDR1 is LNHDA and CDR2 is SQIVND (reference sequence). Trimming cost V 1 base and J 8 bases, with 18 bases left between them. The CDR3 consists of 16 residues. CDR3 sequence: CASSIAASPMMYEQFF. In DNA form, the CDR3 reads TGTGCCAGTAGTATAGCCGCTAGCCCCATGATGTATGAGCAGTTCTTC.

This chain joins TRBV2 and TRBJ2-6; maybe TRBD2 (5 bases). Germline V gene data show CDR1 as SNHLY and CDR2 as FYNNEI. Trimming took off 8 bases at V and 3 bases at J, with 11 bases between the two ends. The length of the CDR3 is 14 residues. The chain's CDR3 is CASGPAVGANVLTF. The CDR3 DNA is TGTGCCAGCGGGCCAGCGGTTGGGGCCAACGTCCTGACTTTC.

The chain employs TRBV7-9 and TRBJ1-2, with D perhaps matching TRBD1 (5 bases). CDR3 length: 13 residues. Trimming took 3 bases from V and 7 from J, leaving 12 bases between them. Germline V gene lookup returns CDR1 SEHNR and CDR2 FQNEAQ (reference sequence). The CDR3 DNA sequence: TGTGCCAGCAGCTTGGCGGGGGATGGTGGCTACACCTTC. It encodes CASSLAGDGGYTF.

This clone appeared a few times. Other DNA sequences within the sample encode an identical CDR3. This rearrangement joins TRBV6-5 to TRBJ1-5; 9 positions match TRBD1. V shed 6 bases, J shed 5 bases, and the junction held 5 bases outside the gene matches. The germline gives CDR1 MNHEY, CDR2 SVGAGI. This CDR3 has 14 residues. The DNA for the CDR3 is TGTGCCAGCAGGAGGACAGGGGTAGATCAGCCCCAGCATTTT. It is translated as CASRRTGVDQPQHF.

Only one count was recorded for this clone. This chain uses TRBV7-9 with TRBJ2-7; possible D gene TRBD2, 6 bases. With 7 bases removed from V and 7 bases from J, the gap between germline ends came to 17 bases. Germline V lookup: CDR1 SEHNR, CDR2 FQNEAQ (reference sequence). The CDR3 covers 13 residues. The CDR3 sequence is CASIREAGGEQYF. For the CDR3, the DNA is TGTGCCAGCATCAGGGAGGCCGGTGGAGAGCAGTACTTC.

Comments on this clone: A junction end diverges from the germline sequence, so it may reflect a read error. DNA of the CDR3: TGCGGCGGGGGGGGTGAGTTACAAGCTTTCTTT. Translating it yields CGGGGELQAFF. The J gene is TRBJ1-1, the V gene TRBV30; D may be TRBD1 (5 bases). This CDR3 comprises 11 residues. The germline gives CDR1 GTSNPN, CDR2 SVGIG (reference sequence). The full variable domain, rest sourced from reference TRBV30 and TRBJ1-1, is SQTIHQWPATLVQPVGSPLSLECTVEGTSNPNLYWYRQAAGRGLQLLFYSVGIGQISSEVPQNLSASRPQDRQFILSSKKLLLSDSGFYLCGGGGELQAFFGQGTRLTVV.

This clone has just one count. The CDR3, as DNA: TGTGCCAGCAGTGAAAGGGGGCAAAGTTTCTACGAGCAGTACTTC. This sequence encodes CASSERGQSFYEQYF. The chain carries TRBV6-1 and TRBJ2-7; 7 bases match TRBD1. Trimming at V came to 2 bases and at J to 3 bases, leaving 7 bases not matched to a gene. Germline lookup yields CDR1 MNHNS and CDR2 SASEGT. CDR3 length: 15 residues.

The V call is TRBV15, the J call TRBJ1-2; 9 positions agree with TRBD1. The CDR3 sequence is 16 residues long. Trimming cost V 1 base and J 2 bases; bases outside gene matches: 5. Germline-derived CDR1 and CDR2 are LNHNV and YYDKDF (reference sequence). The CDR3 DNA reads as TGTGCCACCAGCAGAGGGAGGACAGGGGCGAACTATGGCTACACCTTC. Its protein product is CATSRGRTGANYGYTF.

This chain uses TRBV7-3 with TRBJ2-3; the match to TRBD2 covers 10 bases. With 5 bases clipped from V and 2 bases from J, the junction kept 4 bases outside the gene matches. Germline CDR1 reads SGHTA; CDR2 reads FQGTGA. There are 15 residues in the CDR3. DNA for the CDR3: TGTGCCAGCAGCCGAGGGACTAGCGACACAGATACGCAGTATTTT. Protein sequence: CASSRGTSDTDTQYF.

V gene TRBV11-2 combines with J gene TRBJ2-7, with 9 bases matching TRBD1. This CDR3 comprises 15 residues. V shed 4 bases and J 3 bases; nucleotides not matched to a gene: 7. Germline CDR1 is SGHAT and CDR2 is FQNNGV. The CDR3 loop is CASSSTGQGIYEQYF. For the CDR3, the DNA is TGTGCCAGCAGCTCAACCGGACAGGGGATCTACGAGCAGTACTTC.

In its sample, this clone was seen a few times. The J gene is TRBJ1-6, the V gene TRBV27; D gene ambiguous. Between the trimmed V and J ends, which lost 0 bases and 12 bases, there was a span of 15 bases. This CDR3 comprises 15 residues. Looked up from germline, CDR1 is MNHEY and CDR2 is SMNVEV (reference sequence). The CDR3 bases are TGTGCCAGCAGTTTATCGAGTGGGAGGCTGGGACCCCTCCACTTT. Protein sequence: CASSLSSGRLGPLHF.

The chain combines TRBV5-1 with TRBJ1-1; possibly TRBD1 for D (6 bases). CDR3 length equals 14 residues. Trimming shortened V by 0 bases and J by 5 bases, and 11 bases separated the two germline ends. The germline V gene encodes CDR1 SGHRS and CDR2 YFSETQ. The CDR3 bases are TGCGCCAGCAGCTTGGGGCAGGGGCGAACTGAAGCTTTCTTT. This translates into CASSLGQGRTEAFF.

This clone showed up just once. V usage is TRBV15 and J usage is TRBJ2-7; weak D call: TRBD2 (7 bases). CDR3 length equals 15 residues. Per germline, CDR1 LNHNV and CDR2 YYDKDF (reference sequence). Trimming removed 3 bases from V and 7 bases from J, with 19 bases in between. Here the CDR3 DNA reads TGTGCCACCAGCAGCCTAAGGGGGGGCTTGGGAGAGCAGTACTTC. Its translation is CATSSLRGGLGEQYF.

The rearrangement links TRBV9 to TRBJ1-5, with 7 nucleotides matching TRBD1. Germline values: CDR1 SGDLS, CDR2 YYNGEE. The J segment lost 4 bases and the V segment lost 2 bases, leaving 6 bases of the junction unmatched. The CDR3 has 15 amino acids. The CDR3 DNA reads TGTGCCAGCAGCGTGAACGACAGGGTTAATCAGCCCCAGCATTTT. Its protein product is CASSVNDRVNQPQHF.

The chain combines TRBV2 with TRBJ1-5; 12 nucleotides match TRBD1. The CDR3 runs 16 residues. Germline V CDR1 and CDR2: SNHLY, FYNNEI. Trimming cost V 3 bases and J 6 bases; bases outside gene matches: 6. The DNA of the CDR3 is TGTGCCAGCAGTGACCCCGGGACAGGGGGCCTTCAGCCCCAGCATTTT. It translates to CASSDPGTGGLQPQHF. Based on the CDR3 plus reference TRBV2 and TRBJ1-5, the full variable domain is EPEVTQTPSHQVTQMGQEVILRCVPISNHLYFYWYRQILGQKVEFLVSFYNNEISEKSEIFDDQFSVERPDGSNFTLKIRSTKLEDSAMYFCASSDPGTGGLQPQHFGDGTRLSIL.